Sequencing of this T cell receptor (beta chain) was carried out in a study of CD8+ T cells in alopecia areata. V gave up 2 bases and J gave up 4 bases; unmatched junction bases: 6. This CDR3 spans 16 amino acids. The germline gives CDR1 SNHLY, CDR2 FYNNEI. RNA was extracted and reverse transcribed into cDNA as the sequencing template. Here immunoSEQ multiplex PCR was the method, and the copy in TCRdb shows in-frame clones only, minus some. The data contain more than 200,000 clones, roughly 69% of them singletons. The receptor comes from a human donor with alopecia areata. The rearrangement joins TRBV2 to TRBJ2-1, with TRBD2 matching 9 bases. The sample in question was CD4+ T cells sorted from blood, obtained at week 0. This chain's CDR3 is CASSESGRGGYNEQFF. Written as DNA, the CDR3 is TGTGCCAGCAGTGAATCCGGGCGGGGGGGATACAATGAGCAGTTCTTC.